Below, 3 T cell receptor beta chains from the same sample are listed, as sequenced in a study of OX40 agonist ivuxolimab in advanced cancers. Assay: immunoSEQ multiplex PCR; the TCRdb copy retains only in-frame clones and omits some. This sample carries more than 60,000 clones, around 86% of them seen once, and the ten largest clones take roughly 1.2%. Sequenced here: CD4+ or CD8+ T cells sorted from blood, sampled in a trial of the OX40 agonist ivuxolimab. These receptors came from an adult with an advanced solid tumor such as melanoma, head and neck, liver or kidney cancer.

V usage is TRBV5-4 and J usage is TRBJ1-5, with a weak D call TRBD1 (6 bases). The CDR3 totals 13 residues. V lost 5 bases to trimming and J lost 3 bases, with 9 bases between them. Germline V gives CDR1 SGHNT, CDR2 YYREEE (reference sequence). The CDR3 protein is CASSRDTNQPQHF. The DNA for the CDR3 is TGTGCCAGCAGTCGGGACACCAATCAGCCCCAGCATTTT.

V and J are TRBV19 and TRBJ2-5; D perhaps matches TRBD1 (6 bases). The CDR3 has 13 amino acids. Germline CDR1 LNHDA, CDR2 SQIVND (reference sequence). Trimming stripped 5 bases from V and 5 bases from J, with 12 bases between. The CDR3 sequence: CASSSKGVETQYF. The CDR3 DNA follows: TGTGCCAGTAGTTCAAAGGGGGTTGAGACCCAGTACTTC.

This chain links TRBV19 with TRBJ1-6, with 9 bases matching TRBD1. Germline assignment: CDR1 LNHDA and CDR2 SQIVND (reference sequence). The CDR3 has 14 residues. J gave up 7 bases and V 5 bases, and 3 bases lay outside the gene matches. CDR3 sequence: CASSSDRGNSPLHF. The DNA of the CDR3 is TGTGCCAGTAGTTCGGACAGGGGAAATTCACCCCTCCACTTT.